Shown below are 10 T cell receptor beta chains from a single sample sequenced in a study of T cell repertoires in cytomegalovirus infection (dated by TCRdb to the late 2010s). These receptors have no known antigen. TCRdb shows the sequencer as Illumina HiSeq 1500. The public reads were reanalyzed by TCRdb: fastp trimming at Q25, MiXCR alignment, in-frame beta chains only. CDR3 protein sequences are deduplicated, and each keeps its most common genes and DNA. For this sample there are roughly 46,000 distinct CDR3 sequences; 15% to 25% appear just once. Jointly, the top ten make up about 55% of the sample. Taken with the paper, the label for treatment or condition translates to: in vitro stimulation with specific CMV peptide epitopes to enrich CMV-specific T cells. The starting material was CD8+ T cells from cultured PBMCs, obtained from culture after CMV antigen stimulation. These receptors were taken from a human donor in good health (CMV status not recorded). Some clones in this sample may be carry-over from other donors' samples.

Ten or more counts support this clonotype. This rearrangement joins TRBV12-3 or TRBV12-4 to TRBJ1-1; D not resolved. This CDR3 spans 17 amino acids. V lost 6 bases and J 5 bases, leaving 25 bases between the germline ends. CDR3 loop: CASRGPPLAPKGTEAFF. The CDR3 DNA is TGTGCCAGCAGGGGCCCACCCTTGGCCCCAAAAGGTACTGAAGCTTTCTTT.

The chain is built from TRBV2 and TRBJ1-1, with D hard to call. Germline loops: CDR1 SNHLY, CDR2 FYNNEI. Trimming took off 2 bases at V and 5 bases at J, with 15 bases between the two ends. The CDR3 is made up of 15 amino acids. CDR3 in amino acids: CASSELPGPRTEAFF. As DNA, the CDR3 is TGTGCCAGCAGTGAATTGCCAGGTCCTAGGACTGAAGCTTTCTTT.

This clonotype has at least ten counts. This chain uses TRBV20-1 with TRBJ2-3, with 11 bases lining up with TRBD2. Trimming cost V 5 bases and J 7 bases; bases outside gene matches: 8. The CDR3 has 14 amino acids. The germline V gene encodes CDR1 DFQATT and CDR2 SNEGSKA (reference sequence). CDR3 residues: CSAALAGGRHTQYF. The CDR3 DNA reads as TGCAGTGCTGCCCTAGCGGGAGGACGTCATACGCAGTATTTT.

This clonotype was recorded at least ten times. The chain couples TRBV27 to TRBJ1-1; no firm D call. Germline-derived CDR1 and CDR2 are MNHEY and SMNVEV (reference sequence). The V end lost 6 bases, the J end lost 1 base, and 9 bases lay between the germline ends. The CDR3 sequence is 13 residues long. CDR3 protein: CASRSAANTEAFF. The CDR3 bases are TGTGCCAGCAGATCGGCAGCGAACACTGAAGCTTTCTTT.

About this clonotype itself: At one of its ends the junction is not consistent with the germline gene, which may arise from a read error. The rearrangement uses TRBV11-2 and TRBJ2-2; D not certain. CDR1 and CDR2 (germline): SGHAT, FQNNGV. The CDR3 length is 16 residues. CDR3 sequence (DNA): TGTTCCAGCAGCTTAGAGGCGGCTTCGAACACCGGGGAGCTGTTTTTT. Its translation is CSSSLEAASNTGELFF.

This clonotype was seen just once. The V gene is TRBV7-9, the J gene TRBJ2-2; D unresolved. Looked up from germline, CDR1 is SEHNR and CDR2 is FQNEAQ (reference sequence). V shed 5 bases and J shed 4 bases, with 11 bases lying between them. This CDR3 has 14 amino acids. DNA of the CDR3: TGTGCCAGCAGCCAAGACTCATCCACCGGGGAGCTGTTTTTT. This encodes CASSQDSSTGELFF.

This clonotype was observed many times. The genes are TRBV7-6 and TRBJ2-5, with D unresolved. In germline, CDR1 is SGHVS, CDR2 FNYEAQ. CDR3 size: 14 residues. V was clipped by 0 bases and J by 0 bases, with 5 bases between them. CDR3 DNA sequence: TGTGCCAGCAGCTTAGCCCGGTACCAAGAGACCCAGTACTTC. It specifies CASSLARYQETQYF.

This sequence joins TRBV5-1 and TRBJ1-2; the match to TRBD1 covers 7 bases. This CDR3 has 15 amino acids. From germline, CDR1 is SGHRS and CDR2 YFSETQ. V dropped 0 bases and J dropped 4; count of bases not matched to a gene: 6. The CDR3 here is CASSLGDSLFYGYTF. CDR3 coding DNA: TGCGCCAGCAGCTTGGGGGACAGCCTTTTCTATGGCTACACCTTC.

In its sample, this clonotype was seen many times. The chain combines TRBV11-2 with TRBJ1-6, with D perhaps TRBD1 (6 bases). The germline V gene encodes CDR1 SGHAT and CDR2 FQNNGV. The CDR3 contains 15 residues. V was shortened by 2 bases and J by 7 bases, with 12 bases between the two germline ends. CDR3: CASSLHVQGNSPLHF. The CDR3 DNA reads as TGTGCCAGCAGCTTACATGTCCAGGGGAATTCACCCCTCCACTTT.

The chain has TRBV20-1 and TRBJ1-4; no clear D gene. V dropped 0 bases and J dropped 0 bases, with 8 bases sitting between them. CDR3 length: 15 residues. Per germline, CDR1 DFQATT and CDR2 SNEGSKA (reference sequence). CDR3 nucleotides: TGCAGTGCTAGAGATCCCACACCAACTAATGAAAAACTGTTTTTT. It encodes CSARDPTPTNEKLFF.